This T cell receptor (beta chain) is drawn from a study of cytomegalovirus exposure and HLA in healthy donors. General study results and limits: Reports credit the classifier with highly specific, highly sensitive diagnosis of cytomegalovirus status. When analyzed later, the rates of TCR association showed variation by HLA locus, with DRB1 the most and HLA-C the fewest. Most TCR beta V segments were productive about 90% or about 30% of the time in an earlier analysis.

Germline assignment: CDR1 SGDLS and CDR2 YYNGEE. This CDR3 has 14 residues. V lost 5 bases, J lost 1 base, and 12 bases lay in between. Turning to this clone: Its antigen remains unidentified.

13 Jbeta primers and 60 Vbeta primers were used for the PCR. Assay used: immunoSEQ multiplex PCR; TCRdb lists only in-frame clones, some missing. The sample yields 190,000 or so clones, 82% seen once. The clonotype originates from a boy younger than 10 in good health and CMV-seronegative. The rearrangement links TRBV9 to TRBJ2-5, with D tentatively TRBD2 (5 bases). The sample consisted of PBMCs. CDR3 amino acids: CASSAGGFQETQYF. In DNA form, the CDR3 reads TGTGCCAGCAGTGCGGGCGGCTTCCAAGAGACCCAGTACTTC.